The text below deals with one T cell receptor (beta chain). In the authors' methods: Amplified reference gene primers provided the basis for estimating nucleated cell counts. The method was immunoSEQ multiplex PCR; TCRdb's version includes in-frame clones alone and lacks a portion of them. D and trimming come from the DNA, and the V and J calls and clone size come from that table. The sample lists over 400,000 clones; roughly nine tenths were seen once. This CDR3 is 13 amino acids long. The V end lost 3 bases, the J end lost 8 bases, and 11 bases lay between the germline ends. Germline CDR1 and CDR2: SGHTA and FQGNSA. This sample is part of a study of blood T cell repertoires in COVID-19. Overall study: COVID-19 samples, acute and convalescent, were from the United States, Italy and Spain.

Seattle patients were enrolled while actively infected and followed longitudinally. This receptor was taken from a woman between 50 and 59 years old with COVID-19, enrolled during active disease. The V gene is TRBV7-2, the J gene TRBJ2-1; a weak D match, TRBD2 (6 bases). The specimen sequenced was peripheral blood. The CDR3 reads CASSFSGGDEQFF. For the CDR3, the DNA is TGTGCCAGCAGCTTTTCGGGCGGGGATGAGCAGTTCTTC. The full variable domain, its missing parts supplied by reference TRBV7-2 and TRBJ2-1, is GAGVSQSPSNKVTEKGKDVELRCDPISGHTALYWYRQSLGQGLEFLIYFQGNSAPDKSGLPSDRFSAERTGGSVSTLTIQRTQQEDSAVYLCASSFSGGDEQFFGPGTRLTVL.